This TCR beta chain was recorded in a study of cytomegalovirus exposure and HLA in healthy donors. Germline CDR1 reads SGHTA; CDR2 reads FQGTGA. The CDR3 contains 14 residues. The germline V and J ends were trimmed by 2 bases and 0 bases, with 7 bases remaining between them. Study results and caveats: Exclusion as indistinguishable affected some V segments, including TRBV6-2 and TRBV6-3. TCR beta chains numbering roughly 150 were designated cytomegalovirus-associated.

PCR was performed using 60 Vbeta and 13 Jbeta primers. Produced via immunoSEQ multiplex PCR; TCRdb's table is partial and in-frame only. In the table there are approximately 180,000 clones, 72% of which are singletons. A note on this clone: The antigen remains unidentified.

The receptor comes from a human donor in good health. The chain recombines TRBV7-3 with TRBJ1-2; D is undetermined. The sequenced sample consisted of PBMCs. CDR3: CASSLERANYGYTF. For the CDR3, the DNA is TGTGCCAGCAGCTTAGAACGGGCTAACTATGGCTACACCTTC.